Listed below are T cell receptor beta chains from one sample, sequenced in a study of identical twins. A single record per CDR3 protein comes from TCRdb applying MiXCR to the 5' RACE reads. The data show approximately 620,000 distinct CDR3 sequences, under 9% seen once. A further study also used this sample, focusing on yellow fever vaccine responses in identical twins.

Material for sequencing was PBMCs. The receptors here all came from a woman between 18 and 29 years old in good health. The CDR3 runs from the conserved cysteine through the conserved F or W. A D gene is named only where the DNA matches it firmly. Only some rows state a clone size, as once, few, many or a class for expanded clones.

v_call,d_call,j_call,clone_size,cdr3_aa,cdr3_nt
TRBV5-1,TRBD1,TRBJ2-7,many,CASSSGQGTTLGEQYF,TGCGCCAGCAGCTCGGGACAGGGGACTACTTTGGGCGAGCAGTACTTC
TRBV30,TRBD1,TRBJ2-1,few,CAWRGTGYNEQFF,TGTGCCTGGAGAGGGACAGGATACAATGAGCAGTTCTTC
TRBV6-4,-,TRBJ2-1,-,CASSLGSTPLNEQFF,TGTGCCAGCAGCTTAGGTAGTACCCCCCTGAATGAGCAGTTCTTC
TRBV12-3/TRBV12-4,TRBD1,TRBJ1-4,many,CASSLGDSGEKLFF,TGTGCCAGCAGTTTAGGGGACAGCGGTGAAAAACTGTTTTTT
TRBV4-3,-,TRBJ2-7,-,CASSQDKATEQYF,TGCGCCAGCAGCCAAGATAAAGCGACGGAGCAGTACTTC
TRBV30,-,TRBJ2-5,-,CAWSVGSVETQYF,TGTGCCTGGAGTGTAGGGTCGGTGGAGACCCAGTACTTC
TRBV12-3/TRBV12-4,-,TRBJ2-1,few,CASSLQVGTSSYNEQFF,TGTGCCAGCAGTTTGCAGGTGGGGACAAGCTCCTACAATGAGCAGTTCTTC
TRBV12-3/TRBV12-4,-,TRBJ2-7,many,CASSYQGEQYF,TGTGCCAGCAGTTACCAAGGAGAGCAGTACTTC
TRBV29-1,TRBD2,TRBJ2-7,-,CSESPGLAGPLYEQYF,TGCAGCGAGAGCCCAGGACTAGCGGGTCCCTTGTACGAGCAGTACTTC
TRBV5-6,-,TRBJ2-7,few,CASSLLLGGGVSPYEQYF,TGTGCCAGCAGCTTGCTCCTGGGAGGGGGGGTCAGCCCCTACGAGCAGTACTTC
TRBV10-3,TRBD1,TRBJ1-1,-,CAISQGDTEAFF,TGTGCCATCAGTCAGGGGGACACTGAAGCTTTCTTT
TRBV5-1,TRBD1,TRBJ2-2,-,CASSSPTGATGELFF,TGCGCCAGCAGCTCCCCGACAGGGGCTACCGGGGAGCTGTTTTTT
TRBV6-1,-,TRBJ1-4,few,CASSEAFRRALFF,TGTGCCAGCAGTGAGGCTTTTCGTCGGGCACTGTTTTTT
TRBV25-1,TRBD1,TRBJ2-4,-,CASSDTGETKNIQYF,TGTGCCAGCAGTGACACAGGGGAAACCAAAAACATTCAGTACTTC
TRBV2,-,TRBJ2-3,-,CASSEGGGSSTDTQYF,TGTGCCAGCAGTGAAGGGGGCGGATCTAGCACAGATACGCAGTATTTT
TRBV7-9,TRBD2,TRBJ2-3,-,CASSLLSSGESTDTQYF,TGTGCCAGCAGCTTATTGTCCAGCGGGGAGAGCACAGATACGCAGTATTTT
TRBV7-9,-,TRBJ1-1,-,CASSLGGGRKDTEAFF,TGTGCCAGCAGCTTAGGCGGGGGGCGTAAGGACACTGAAGCTTTCTTT
TRBV2,-,TRBJ2-7,-,CASRMARSLEQYF,TGTGCCAGCAGGATGGCTAGGAGCTTGGAGCAGTACTTC
TRBV11-2,TRBD2,TRBJ2-5,many,CASSLSGLAGGGQETQYF,TGTGCCAGCAGCTTATCCGGACTAGCGGGAGGAGGACAAGAGACCCAGTACTTC
TRBV7-9,TRBD2,TRBJ2-7,few,CASSPAGDLVEQYF,TGTGCCAGCAGTCCGGCGGGGGACCTAGTAGAGCAGTACTTC
TRBV29-1,-,TRBJ2-7,-,CSDPGTGIFFYEQYF,TGCAGCGACCCCGGGACGGGAATTTTCTTTTACGAGCAGTACTTC
TRBV5-6,-,TRBJ2-5,-,CASSLGRVYETQYF,TGTGCCAGCAGCTTGGGTAGGGTGTATGAGACCCAGTACTTC
TRBV6-1,-,TRBJ2-2,-,CASSNRAGNTGELFF,TGTGCCAGCAGCAACAGAGCTGGGAACACCGGGGAGCTGTTTTTT
TRBV4-3,TRBD2,TRBJ2-2,-,CASSQGLAHTGELFF,TGCGCCAGCAGCCAGGGACTAGCGCACACCGGGGAGCTGTTTTTT
TRBV11-2,-,TRBJ2-2,few,CASSLGWSTGELFF,TGTGCCAGCAGCTTAGGATGGAGCACCGGGGAGCTGTTTTTT
TRBV7-8,TRBD1,TRBJ1-4,many,CASSLGTGNEKLFF,TGTGCCAGCAGCTTAGGGACAGGGAATGAAAAACTGTTTTTT
TRBV5-1,-,TRBJ2-2,few,CASSLNSGQNTGELFF,TGCGCCAGCAGCCTTAACTCAGGGCAGAACACCGGGGAGCTGTTTTTT
TRBV29-1,-,TRBJ1-1,few,CSGHRLGNTEAFF,TGCAGCGGTCACAGGCTTGGGAACACTGAAGCTTTCTTT
TRBV3-1,-,TRBJ1-2,few,CASSHTDVDGYTF,TGTGCCAGCAGCCACACGGACGTAGATGGCTACACCTTC
TRBV11-2,-,TRBJ1-3,few,CASSLGGQSSGNTIYF,TGTGCCAGCAGCTTAGGTGGGCAGAGCTCTGGAAACACCATATATTTT
TRBV4-2,TRBD2,TRBJ2-7,-,CASSQVSSGGLDEQYF,TGTGCCAGCAGCCAAGTTTCATCGGGAGGGCTGGACGAGCAGTACTTC
TRBV7-3,-,TRBJ1-6,few,CASSYENSPLHF,TGTGCCAGCAGCTATGAAAATTCACCCCTCCACTTT
TRBV5-1,TRBD1,TRBJ2-1,few,CASSSSTGGPWNEQFF,TGCGCCAGCAGCTCCTCGACAGGGGGCCCTTGGAATGAGCAGTTCTTC
TRBV15,-,TRBJ2-5,many,CATSRKQGLGETQYF,TGTGCCACCAGCAGAAAGCAGGGACTGGGGGAGACCCAGTACTTC
TRBV6-2/TRBV6-3,-,TRBJ2-1,few,CASSYGSGPRSFF,TGTGCCAGCAGTTACGGTTCGGGACCCCGGTCGTTCTTC
TRBV7-6,TRBD2,TRBJ2-1,-,CASSTRLANSYNEQFF,TGTGCCAGCAGCACCCGACTAGCGAACTCCTACAATGAGCAGTTCTTC
TRBV6-1,-,TRBJ2-2,many,CASSGWDPNTGELFF,TGTGCCAGCAGTGGATGGGACCCGAACACCGGGGAGCTGTTTTTT
TRBV7-2,TRBD2,TRBJ2-5,-,CASSPTQPSGWRAQYF,TGTGCCAGCAGCCCAACCCAACCTAGCGGTTGGAGGGCCCAGTACTTC
TRBV6-1,TRBD1,TRBJ2-1,few,CASSRTGVRGEQFF,TGTGCCAGCAGCCGGACAGGGGTCAGGGGTGAGCAGTTCTTC
TRBV24-1,-,TRBJ2-5,few,CATSRGSNQETQYF,TGTGCCACCAGTCGTGGCAGCAACCAAGAGACCCAGTACTTC
TRBV11-2,-,TRBJ2-1,few,CASQLGRGNDEQFF,TGTGCCAGCCAGTTGGGCAGGGGTAATGATGAGCAGTTCTTC
TRBV12-3/TRBV12-4,TRBD2,TRBJ2-5,-,CASSSGLAGFETQYF,TGTGCCAGCAGTTCTGGACTAGCGGGATTTGAGACCCAGTACTTC
TRBV12-3/TRBV12-4,-,TRBJ1-1,many,CASKLNGLNTEAFF,TGTGCCAGCAAGCTTAACGGCTTAAACACTGAAGCTTTCTTT
TRBV6-6,-,TRBJ2-4,few,CASRLTIQTQNIQYF,TGTGCCAGCAGGCTTACCATCCAAACACAAAACATTCAGTACTTC
TRBV7-9,-,TRBJ2-5,-,CASSPFQAQETQYF,TGTGCCAGCAGCCCCTTTCAGGCTCAAGAGACCCAGTACTTC
TRBV11-2,TRBD2,TRBJ2-3,few,CASSLEVAGVATDTQYF,TGTGCCAGCAGCTTAGAAGTAGCGGGAGTAGCAACAGATACGCAGTATTTT
TRBV29-1,TRBD2,TRBJ2-1,many,CSVSRTSDYNEQFF,TGCAGCGTTTCCCGGACTAGCGACTACAATGAGCAGTTCTTC
TRBV28,-,TRBJ1-2,-,CASSLGTWRGYTF,TGTGCCAGCAGTTTAGGCACCTGGCGGGGCTACACCTTC
TRBV20-1,TRBD1,TRBJ2-5,few,CSAGSGQGALSRETQYF,TGCAGTGCTGGGTCGGGACAGGGGGCTTTGAGTAGAGAGACCCAGTACTTC
TRBV7-9,-,TRBJ2-7,-,CASTVGGGDYEQYF,TGTGCCAGCACCGTGGGCGGAGGGGATTACGAGCAGTACTTC
TRBV28,-,TRBJ2-1,-,CASSSTGTAPYNEQFF,TGTGCCAGCAGTTCAACCGGGACTGCACCATACAATGAGCAGTTCTTC
TRBV28,-,TRBJ1-2,few,CASSQDIPYGYTF,TGTGCCAGCAGCCAGGACATCCCCTATGGCTACACCTTC
TRBV20-1,-,TRBJ2-7,-,CSAHSGTFSYEQYF,TGCAGTGCTCACTCCGGGACGTTCTCCTACGAGCAGTACTTC
TRBV28,-,TRBJ1-2,-,CASSTSARSPSNYGYTF,TGTGCCAGCAGTACCTCCGCAAGGTCCCCTTCTAACTATGGCTACACCTTC
TRBV25-1,TRBD2,TRBJ2-1,-,CASSGGTINEQFF,TGTGCCAGCAGTGGTGGGACTATCAATGAGCAGTTCTTC
TRBV3-1,TRBD2,TRBJ2-1,few,CASSQAASGGARDEQFF,TGTGCCAGCAGCCAAGCAGCTAGCGGGGGGGCTAGGGATGAGCAGTTCTTC
TRBV7-9,-,TRBJ1-5,many,CASSQGTNQPQHF,TGTGCCAGCAGCCAAGGGACCAATCAGCCCCAGCATTTT
TRBV25-1,-,TRBJ1-1,-,CASSDATWGGNTEAFF,TGTGCCAGCAGTGACGCTACATGGGGGGGAAACACTGAAGCTTTCTTT